The sequence of this TCR beta chain was determined in a study of low-dose radiotherapy and immunotherapy resistance in tumors. This clonotype came up many times. This sample's time point: after trial treatment. The treatment denotes: LDRT plus nivolumab, ipilimumab, low-dose cyclophosphamide and aspirin (RACIN trial). The donors, trial participants, received nivolumab, ipilimumab, aspirin, low-dose cyclophosphamide and low-dose radiotherapy. The V gene lost 0 bases and the J gene lost 3 bases, with 9 bases spanning the gap. The CDR3 is 14 residues long. Germline V gives CDR1 ENHRY, CDR2 SYGVKD. Priming of first-strand cDNA relied on TRAV- and TRBV-specific primers (covering alpha and beta chains). Over roughly 20 PCR cycles, TCRs were amplified from a constant-region primer and V-primer adapter. Isolated mRNA was amplified by in vitro transcription. Via MiXCR, TCRdb re-called the reads, giving one row per CDR3 protein. The sample holds around 84,000 distinct CDR3 sequences, around 17% seen once.

This receptor was obtained from a male donor with prostate cancer. This chain connects TRBV10-3 to TRBJ2-7; D gene ambiguous. The sequenced sample was PBMCs, obtained after low-dose radiotherapy plus immunotherapy. This chain's CDR3 is CAISESLVRYEQYF. The CDR3 nucleotides are TGTGCCATCAGTGAGTCATTGGTCCGCTACGAGCAGTACTTC.